What follows describes a single T cell receptor (beta chain). This sample is part of a study of shared clonotypes between healthy human individuals. Deep was the level at which the assay was run. The data were produced by immunoSEQ multiplex PCR, yet TCRdb's version contains in-frame clones alone and is incomplete. The top ten hold more than 0.1% of the sample, which has some 2,100,000 clones, approximately 96% seen once. Recent vaccinations or acute infections were absent in the healthy HIV-negative adult donors. This CDR3 spans 16 amino acids. CDR1 and CDR2 from the germline V gene are MNHEY and SMNVEV (reference sequence). V lost 7 bases to trimming and J lost 0 bases, with 13 bases between them.

This clonotype was sampled from a man aged 18 to 30 in good health. The chain recombines TRBV27 with TRBJ1-6; D unclear. Sequencing input: naive CD4+ T cells sorted from blood. As to subset: CD45RA+ positively selected. CDR3 bases: TGTGCCAGCAAAAGTTCTCGGGGCTCCTATAATTCACCCCTCCACTTT. This codes for CASKSSRGSYNSPLHF.